Shown below are 3 T cell receptor beta chains from a single sample sequenced in a study of beta chain features in type 1 diabetes. Study results and limitations: Shortening that was moderate but significant affected the TCRB CDR3s of Type 1 diabetes patients in all four CD4+ subsets.

Expressed TCRB transcripts were sequenced because the entire RNA isolate underwent reverse transcription. Repertoires were generated with immunoSEQ multiplex PCR, while TCRdb's copy carries only in-frame clones and drops some. The sample lists 100,000 to 150,000 clones, approximately 10% occurring once. No antigen has been assigned to these receptors. The specimen sequenced was central memory CD4+ T cells from blood. The receptors derive from a man between 25 and 39 years old with type 1 diabetes.

In its sample, this clone was seen a few times. The V call is TRBV7-3, the J call TRBJ2-5, with D perhaps matching TRBD1 (6 bases). There are 13 residues in the CDR3. V was trimmed by 3 bases and J by 5 bases, leaving 10 bases between them. Per the germline V gene, CDR1 is SGHTA and CDR2 is FQGTGA. CDR3 protein: CASSFQGKETQYF. The CDR3 DNA reads TGTGCCAGCAGCTTCCAGGGGAAGGAGACCCAGTACTTC.

This clone has more than one count but fewer than ten. The V gene is TRBV9, the J gene TRBJ1-6; D is uncertain. Trimming took off 0 bases at V and 4 bases at J, with 5 bases between the two ends. CDR1 is SGDLS, CDR2 YYNGEE, per germline. This CDR3 has 14 amino acids. In DNA, the CDR3 is TGTGCCAGCAGCGTAGGCCAGTATAATTCACCCCTCCACTTT. Translating gives CASSVGQYNSPLHF.

This clone was detected only a few times. The J gene is TRBJ2-1, the V gene TRBV20-1, with D perhaps TRBD2 (5 bases). V was pared by 6 bases and J by 7 bases, with 10 bases between. The germline CDR1 and CDR2 sequences are DFQATT and SNEGSKA (reference sequence). The CDR3 loop spans 11 amino acids. CDR3 bases: TGCAGTGCCCCAACTAGAAATGAGCAGTTCTTC. Translated: CSAPTRNEQFF.